This entry describes one TCR beta chain. Germline-derived CDR1 and CDR2 are KGHSH and LQKENI. The CDR3 covers 13 residues. The germline V and J ends were trimmed by 1 base and 6 bases, with 7 bases remaining between them. This sample stems from a study of control samples from healthy donors and cancer patients. The assay was immunoSEQ multiplex PCR, and TCRdb's table has in-frame clones only and misses some. The repertoire holds 130,000 to 150,000 clones, with roughly 90% as singletons. Sequencing was performed on blood. This chain uses TRBV18 with TRBJ2-1; no reliable D call. The sequence derives from a man younger than 40 in good health. This chain's CDR3 is CASSPLLSNEQFF. CDR3 in DNA: TGTGCCAGCTCACCACTGCTGAGCAATGAGCAGTTCTTC.